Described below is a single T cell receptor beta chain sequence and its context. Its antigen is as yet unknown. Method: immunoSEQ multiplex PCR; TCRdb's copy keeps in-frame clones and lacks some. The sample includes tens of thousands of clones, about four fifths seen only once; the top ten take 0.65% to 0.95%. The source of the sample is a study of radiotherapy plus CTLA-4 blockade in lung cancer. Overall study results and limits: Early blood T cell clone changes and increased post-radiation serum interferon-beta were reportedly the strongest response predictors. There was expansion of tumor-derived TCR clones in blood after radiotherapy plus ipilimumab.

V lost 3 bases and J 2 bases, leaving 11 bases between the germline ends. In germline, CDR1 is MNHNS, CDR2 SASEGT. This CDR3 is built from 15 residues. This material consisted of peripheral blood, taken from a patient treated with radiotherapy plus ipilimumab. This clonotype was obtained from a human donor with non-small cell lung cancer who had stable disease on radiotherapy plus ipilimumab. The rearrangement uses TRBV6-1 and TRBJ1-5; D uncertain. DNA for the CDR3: TGTGCCAGCAGTGACTCGATGTGGGGCAATCAGCCCCAGCATTTT. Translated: CASSDSMWGNQPQHF.